The 18 T cell receptor beta chains given below trace back to one sample, sequenced in a study of T-cell reconstitution after alpha-beta-depleted transplantation in children. It was with unique molecular identifiers that the TCRbeta library was prepared. TCRdb re-called the PCR reads through MiXCR, storing one row per CDR3 protein. This sample has approximately 500,000 distinct CDR3 sequences; around 27% occur once, and the top ten carry about a third. Sample: PBMCs, taken before TCRalphabeta/CD19-depleted stem cell transplant. The receptors shown here come from a boy under two years old with Wiskott-Aldrich syndrome, due to receive a stem cell transplant.

The chain couples TRBV27 to TRBJ1-2, with 10 bases matching TRBD1. V lost 5 bases and J lost 8; bases outside the gene matches: 8. This CDR3 is 14 amino acids long. Germline-derived CDR1 and CDR2 are MNHEY and SMNVEV (reference sequence). CDR3 in amino acids: CASSTRQGANGYTF. The CDR3 DNA reads as TGTGCCAGCAGTACCCGACAGGGGGCTAACGGCTACACCTTC.

This clonotype was detected a few times. The chain carries TRBV4-1 and TRBJ2-1; TRBD2 matches at 8 bases. Trimming removed 0 bases from V and 6 bases from J; junction bases left unmatched: 10. The CDR3 is 17 residues long. CDR1 MGHRA and CDR2 YSYEKL come from the germline V gene. The CDR3 is CASSQDRASGFRNEQFF. The CDR3 bases are TGCGCCAGCAGCCAAGATCGGGCTAGCGGGTTTCGCAATGAGCAGTTCTTC.

The rearrangement joins TRBV5-5 to TRBJ2-7; 10 nucleotides line up with TRBD1. Trimming cost V 4 bases and J 3 bases; bases outside gene matches: 7. Germline CDR1 reads SGHKS; CDR2 reads YYEKEE (reference sequence). The CDR3 spans 15 residues. This CDR3 reads CASSLTTGGGYEQYF. CDR3 DNA sequence: TGTGCCAGCAGCCTAACGACAGGGGGCGGCTACGAGCAGTACTTC.

The chain has TRBV20-1 and TRBJ2-5, with TRBD1 matching over 9 bases. The CDR3 totals 13 residues. Trimming cost V 6 bases and J 6 bases; bases outside gene matches: 8. The germline V gene has CDR1 DFQATT and CDR2 SNEGSKA (reference sequence). The CDR3 protein is CSALGQGIKTQYF. The DNA for the CDR3 is TGCAGTGCCCTCGGACAGGGGATCAAGACCCAGTACTTC.

This clonotype has a handful of counts. The chain links TRBV29-1 to TRBJ1-1, with a tentative D call TRBD1 (5 bases). This CDR3 contains 10 residues. Trimming cost V 5 bases and J 5 bases, with 6 bases left between them. Germline values: CDR1 SQVTM, CDR2 ANQGSEA. Written as DNA, the CDR3 is TGCAGCGTTTGGACAACTGAAGCTTTCTTT. This sequence encodes CSVWTTEAFF.

The chain combines TRBV5-1 with TRBJ2-1, with D possibly TRBD1 on 6 matching bases. The V end was cut by 2 bases, the J end by 7 bases, with 13 bases between. The germline V gene encodes CDR1 SGHRS and CDR2 YFSETQ. The CDR3 loop spans 14 amino acids. The CDR3 protein is CASSLRTVGNEQFF. The CDR3, as DNA: TGCGCCAGCAGCTTACGGACAGTGGGGAATGAGCAGTTCTTC.

This clonotype was seen a few times. J is TRBJ1-3 and V is TRBV9, with TRBD1 matching over 9 bases. The CDR3 covers 17 residues. In germline, CDR1 is SGDLS, CDR2 YYNGEE. J lost 7 bases, V lost 3 bases, and 14 bases had no gene match. The CDR3, as DNA: TGTGCCAGCAGCGCGAGGGATTGGGACAGGGTCCCGAACACCATATATTTT. Translating gives CASSARDWDRVPNTIYF.

J is TRBJ2-7 and V is TRBV20-1; D is uncertain. Trimming took 3 bases from V and 3 from J, leaving 15 bases between them. Germline CDR1 and CDR2: DFQATT and SNEGSKA (reference sequence). This CDR3 is built from 14 residues. The CDR3 DNA is TGCAGTGCTAGTCCAATAGCAGAATACTACGAGCAGTACTTC. Protein: CSASPIAEYYEQYF.

This clonotype has only a few counts. The rearrangement uses TRBV20-1 and TRBJ1-3; 9 nucleotides line up with TRBD1. The germline V gene has CDR1 DFQATT and CDR2 SNEGSKA (reference sequence). The CDR3 is 13 amino acids. The junction had 6 bases not matched to a gene; V was cut back by 6 bases and J by 6 bases. The DNA for the CDR3 is TGCAGTGCCAGACGGGACAGGGAAAACACCATATATTTT. It encodes CSARRDRENTIYF.

The chain combines TRBV5-1 with TRBJ2-3; perhaps TRBD1 as D (5 bases). The germline V and J ends were trimmed by 1 base and 4 bases, with 13 bases remaining between them. Germline V gene sequence: CDR1 SGHRS, CDR2 YFSETQ. The CDR3 consists of 15 residues. CDR3 coding DNA: TGCGCCAGCAGCTTGCGTGGGGCCAAACCAGATACGCAGTATTTT. Protein: CASSLRGAKPDTQYF.

V is TRBV3-1 and J is TRBJ1-2; the D gene is possibly TRBD1 (6 bases). The CDR3 length is 16 residues. Trimming removed 4 bases at V and 4 bases at J, with 19 bases between. CDR1 LGHDT and CDR2 YNNKEL come from the germline V gene (reference sequence). The CDR3 bases are TGTGCCAGCAGCCGCCGACGGGGACACCCCGTCTATGGCTACACCTTC. It codes for CASSRRRGHPVYGYTF.

Details on this clonotype: A read error may produce the germline difference seen at one junction end. The chain has TRBV12-3 or TRBV12-4 and TRBJ2-7; TRBD2 matches at 7 bases. The CDR3 sequence is 12 residues long. The CDR3 here is CASSRLADEHYF. CDR3 DNA: TGTGCCAGCAGTCGACTAGCTGACGAGCATTACTTC.

This clonotype was detected a few times. The chain joins TRBV2 to TRBJ2-3; D is unresolved. Between the trimmed V and J ends, which lost 0 bases and 2 bases, there was a span of 3 bases. This CDR3 is 13 amino acids long. Germline V lookup: CDR1 SNHLY, CDR2 FYNNEI. As DNA, the CDR3 is TGTGCCAGCAGTGAAGCGCCCACAGATACGCAGTATTTT. As protein: CASSEAPTDTQYF.

This clonotype was recorded a few times. The J gene is TRBJ2-1, the V gene TRBV5-1; 11 bases agree with TRBD2. V shed 5 bases, J shed 7 bases, and the junction held 5 bases outside the gene matches. The germline gives CDR1 SGHRS, CDR2 YFSETQ. The CDR3 loop spans 14 amino acids. This CDR3 is CASSLRLAGNEQFF. In nucleotides, the CDR3 is TGCGCCAGCAGTTTAAGACTAGCGGGGAATGAGCAGTTCTTC.

This clonotype was recorded a few times. The chain has TRBV9 and TRBJ2-1; 7 bases are shared with TRBD2. The junction had 5 bases not matched to a gene; V was cut back by 0 bases and J by 5 bases. This CDR3 has 15 amino acids. Germline-derived CDR1 and CDR2 are SGDLS and YYNGEE. CDR3 nucleotides: TGTGCCAGCAGCGTAGGGCGGGAGTATGACAATGAGCAGTTCTTC. Translating gives CASSVGREYDNEQFF.

The chain uses TRBV7-9 and TRBJ1-1; D is unresolved. Germline V gene sequence: CDR1 SEHNR, CDR2 FQNEAQ (reference sequence). V gave up 1 base and J gave up 2 bases, with 8 bases separating them. This CDR3 region has 14 residues. The CDR3 sequence is CASSLEALNTEAFF. The CDR3 DNA follows: TGTGCCAGCAGCTTAGAGGCACTTAACACTGAAGCTTTCTTT.

This clonotype was counted only a few times. V is TRBV28 and J is TRBJ2-1; a possible D gene is TRBD2 (6 bases). CDR3 length: 12 amino acids. Trimming left V 3 bases short and J 9 bases short, with 9 bases between. CDR1 MDHEN and CDR2 SYDVKM come from the germline V gene. CDR3 sequence (DNA): TGTGCCAGCAGTTTTGGAGGGACTGAGCAGTTCTTC. This gives the protein CASSFGGTEQFF.

The chain joins TRBV6-1 to TRBJ2-1; weak D call: TRBD2 (5 bases). The CDR3 consists of 15 residues. Germline loops: CDR1 MNHNS, CDR2 SASEGT. V was shortened by 2 bases and J by 3 bases, with 11 bases between the two germline ends. CDR3 in DNA: TGTGCCAGCAGTGAAAACCTACTAGGCTACAATGAGCAGTTCTTC. It yields the protein CASSENLLGYNEQFF.